These 20 T cell receptor beta chains originate from one sample sequenced in a study of cytomegalovirus exposure and HLA in healthy donors. Assay used: immunoSEQ multiplex PCR; TCRdb lists only in-frame clones, some missing. The table has approximately 230,000 clones, roughly 87% seen once; the top ten hold around 12%. Specimen: PBMCs. The receptors were gathered from a young man in good health and CMV-seropositive.

This chain joins TRBV19 and TRBJ1-5; 8 bases match TRBD1. Germline V gives CDR1 LNHDA, CDR2 SQIVND (reference sequence). Trimming cost V 6 bases and J 5 bases; bases outside gene matches: 12. This CDR3 is 16 amino acids long. The CDR3 sequence: CASSPFQGAFDQPQHF. The CDR3 coding sequence is TGTGCCAGTAGCCCCTTCCAGGGGGCTTTTGATCAGCCCCAGCATTTT.

This chain joins TRBV10-1 and TRBJ1-1; D perhaps matches TRBD1 (5 bases). The CDR3 length is 15 residues. V lost 0 bases and J lost 5, with 13 bases in between. Germline V CDR1 and CDR2: WNHNN, SYGVQD (reference sequence). The CDR3 DNA sequence: TGCGCCAGCAGTGAGTCGCAGGGAATCGGGACTGAAGCTTTCTTT. Amino acid sequence: CASSESQGIGTEAFF.

The gene calls are TRBV6-1 and TRBJ1-4; TRBD1 aligns across 8 bases. Germline values: CDR1 MNHNS, CDR2 SASEGT. CDR3 length equals 14 residues. V dropped 6 bases and J dropped 8; count of bases not matched to a gene: 8. CDR3 amino acids: CASRFGTGQEKLFF. The CDR3 DNA follows: TGTGCCAGCAGATTCGGGACAGGTCAGGAAAAACTGTTTTTT.

The J gene is TRBJ2-7, the V gene TRBV30; D might be TRBD2 (5 bases). V was pared by 5 bases and J by 4 bases, with 9 bases between. The CDR3 has 11 amino acids. Germline loops: CDR1 GTSNPN, CDR2 SVGIG (reference sequence). CDR3 sequence: CAWGGGYEQYF. In DNA form, the CDR3 reads TGTGCCTGGGGAGGAGGTTACGAGCAGTACTTC. The full variable domain, with the rest looked up from reference TRBV30 and TRBJ2-7, is SQTIHQWPATLVQPVGSPLSLECTVEGTSNPNLYWYRQAAGRGLQLLFYSVGIGQISSEVPQNLSASRPQDRQFILSSKKLLLSDSGFYLCAWGGGYEQYFGPGTRLTVT.

This clone was recorded many times. The rearrangement joins TRBV5-4 to TRBJ2-5; D gene ambiguous. The germline V gene encodes CDR1 SGHNT and CDR2 YYREEE (reference sequence). This CDR3 is 13 amino acids long. Trimming cost V 4 bases and J 2 bases, with 9 bases left between them. The CDR3 sequence: CASSPDPQETQYF. CDR3 sequence (DNA): TGTGCCAGCAGCCCGGATCCGCAAGAGACCCAGTACTTC.

The J gene is TRBJ1-5, the V gene TRBV4-1; maybe TRBD1 (5 bases). V gave up 4 bases and J gave up 3 bases, with 13 bases separating them. The CDR3 contains 15 residues. The germline gives CDR1 MGHRA, CDR2 YSYEKL. The CDR3 DNA reads TGCGCCAGCAGCCCGGGACCCGAAGACAATCAGCCCCAGCATTTT. Protein: CASSPGPEDNQPQHF.

V and J are TRBV6-5 and TRBJ1-1, with D possibly TRBD1 on 6 matching bases. The CDR3 extends over 14 amino acids. V was shortened by 2 bases and J by 1 base, with 8 bases between the two germline ends. The germline CDR1 and CDR2 sequences are MNHEY and SVGAGI. The CDR3 DNA reads as TGTGCCAGCAGTTACACACAGGGGAACACTGAAGCTTTCTTT. It yields the protein CASSYTQGNTEAFF.

The chain links TRBV11-2 to TRBJ1-1; no clear D gene. Germline V gives CDR1 SGHAT, CDR2 FQNNGV. The CDR3 sequence is 15 residues long. With 5 bases removed from V and 4 bases from J, the gap between germline ends came to 17 bases. The CDR3 region is CASSPRRWEVTEAFF. CDR3 sequence (DNA): TGTGCCAGCAGCCCCCGACGTTGGGAGGTCACTGAAGCTTTCTTT.

This sequence joins TRBV28 and TRBJ1-1; D is perhaps TRBD1 (6 bases). Trimming left V 6 bases short and J 1 base short, with 12 bases between. Looked up from germline, CDR1 is MDHEN and CDR2 is SYDVKM. There are 14 residues in the CDR3. In DNA, the CDR3 is TGTGCCAGCAGGTTCCAGGGGACGAACACTGAAGCTTTCTTT. Its translation is CASRFQGTNTEAFF.

The genes are TRBV5-8 and TRBJ1-2; D gene ambiguous. Per germline, CDR1 SGHTS and CDR2 YDEGEE. CDR3 length: 13 residues. V lost 0 bases and J 14 bases, leaving 17 bases between the germline ends. In nucleotides, the CDR3 is TGTGCCAGCAGCTTGGGGGCACCTACCGTTAGTACCTTC. It translates to CASSLGAPTVSTF.

The chain couples TRBV28 to TRBJ2-7; D unclear. Trimming shortened V by 5 bases and J by 3 bases, and 8 bases separated the two germline ends. The CDR3 runs 12 residues. CDR1 is MDHEN and CDR2 is SYDVKM in the germline V gene. The CDR3 spells CASSKKGYEQYF. For the CDR3, the DNA is TGTGCCAGCAGTAAGAAAGGCTACGAGCAGTACTTC.

The chain carries TRBV5-1 and TRBJ1-1, with a weak D call TRBD1 (5 bases). This CDR3 region has 14 residues. V was shortened by 6 bases and J by 4 bases, with 16 bases between the two germline ends. Per germline, CDR1 SGHRS and CDR2 YFSETQ. Written as DNA, the CDR3 is TGCGCCAGCACCAATACGGGGGGAAGCACTGAAGCTTTCTTT. Translation: CASTNTGGSTEAFF.

This chain links TRBV28 with TRBJ1-1; D is undetermined. V lost 6 bases and J 1 base, leaving 18 bases between the germline ends. Germline CDR1 and CDR2: MDHEN and SYDVKM. This CDR3 comprises 16 residues. CDR3 coding DNA: TGTGCCAGCAGGCCCCCTGATCTGGGGTCGAACACTGAAGCTTTCTTT. This sequence encodes CASRPPDLGSNTEAFF.

The chain carries TRBV14 and TRBJ2-7; TRBD2 aligns across 13 bases. This CDR3 is built from 15 residues. Germline loops: CDR1 SGHDN, CDR2 FVKESK. Losses at the gene ends were 6 bases for V and 9 bases for J; bases not matched to a gene: 11. The CDR3 sequence: CASSTGTSGTDVQYF. The CDR3, as DNA: TGTGCCAGCAGTACAGGGACTAGCGGGACCGACGTGCAGTACTTC.

This clone was found once. The gene calls are TRBV5-4 and TRBJ2-7, with TRBD1 as a possible D gene (5 bases). CDR1 is SGHNT and CDR2 is YYREEE in the germline V gene (reference sequence). This CDR3 has 12 residues. V shed 4 bases and J shed 5 bases, with 10 bases lying between them. The CDR3 bases are TGTGCCAGCAGCCCTGCAGGGAACGAGCAGTACTTC. It codes for CASSPAGNEQYF.

J is TRBJ1-5 and V is TRBV6-6, with 9 nucleotides matching TRBD1. CDR3 length: 14 amino acids. The trim removed 4 bases at V and 6 bases at J, leaving 4 bases unmatched. The germline V gene encodes CDR1 MNHNY and CDR2 SVGAGI (reference sequence). This CDR3 reads CASSFRQGGQPQHF. The CDR3, as DNA: TGTGCCAGCAGTTTCAGACAGGGGGGTCAGCCCCAGCATTTT.

This chain joins TRBV30 and TRBJ2-1; no clear D gene. The CDR3 has 13 residues. The V end lost 4 bases, the J end lost 9 bases, and 16 bases lay between the germline ends. Germline values: CDR1 GTSNPN, CDR2 SVGIG (reference sequence). As DNA, the CDR3 is TGTGCCTGGACCACCAGCGCCGACGGTGAGCAGTTCTTC. Its protein product is CAWTTSADGEQFF.

The V call is TRBV30, the J call TRBJ2-5; 7 bases align to TRBD2. The CDR3 covers 12 residues. Germline CDR1 and CDR2: GTSNPN and SVGIG (reference sequence). J lost 6 bases, V lost 2 bases, and 3 bases had no gene match. The CDR3 here is CAWSWGGKTQYF. CDR3 bases: TGTGCCTGGAGTTGGGGAGGGAAGACCCAGTACTTC.

The V and J genes are TRBV19 and TRBJ2-5; 8 bases are shared with TRBD2. There are 14 residues in the CDR3. Trimming cost V 3 bases and J 2 bases; bases outside gene matches: 2. CDR1 and CDR2 (germline): LNHDA, SQIVND (reference sequence). CDR3 sequence: CASSMASGQETQYF. CDR3 bases: TGTGCCAGTAGTATGGCTAGCGGGCAAGAGACCCAGTACTTC.

The rearrangement joins TRBV27 to TRBJ2-7; D uncertain. Trimming took 3 bases from V and 4 from J, leaving 10 bases between them. Germline V gene sequence: CDR1 MNHEY, CDR2 SMNVEV (reference sequence). CDR3 length: 13 amino acids. The CDR3 loop reads CASSFNSNYEQYF. CDR3 DNA sequence: TGTGCCAGCAGTTTCAACTCAAATTACGAGCAGTACTTC.